A selection of T cell receptor beta chains follows, all from one sample in a study of blood T cell repertoires in COVID-19. Profiling relied on immunoSEQ multiplex PCR, and the TCRdb table lists in-frame clones only, not all of them. This sample has over 200,000 clones; under 90% occur once, and the top ten carry around 10%. Sequenced sample: PBMCs or T cells enriched from blood (not recorded which). These receptors were collected from a woman in her forties or fifties with acute COVID-19. Each CDR3 is given with its conserved first and last residue. Each record gives: J gene, clone size, D gene, V gene, CDR3 protein, CDR3 DNA. A D gene is named only where the DNA matches it firmly. Expanded clones get a size class; other rows say once, few or many, or leave the size out.

>TRBJ2-2|NA|NA|TRBV6-5
CASSHFGGGELFF
TGTGCCAGCAGTCACTTCGGAGGAGGGGAGCTGTTTTTT
>TRBJ1-5|once|TRBD1|TRBV10-3
CAISERTGDQPQHF
TGTGCCATCAGTGAGCGAACAGGGGACCAGCCCCAGCATTTT
>TRBJ1-3|NA|NA|TRBV5-6
CASSLGPTPDTIYF
TGTGCCAGCAGCTTGGGGCCCACCCCAGACACCATATATTTT
>TRBJ2-5|few|TRBD1|TRBV28
CASKNRGQETQYF
TGTGCCAGCAAGAACAGGGGTCAAGAGACCCAGTACTTC
>TRBJ1-2|NA|NA|TRBV3-1/TRBV3-2
CASSQNSNYGYTF
TGTGCCAGCAGCCAAAACAGTAACTATGGCTACACCTTC
>TRBJ1-2|many|TRBD1|TRBV7-2
CASRSAGGASYGYTF
TGTGCCAGCAGGTCCGCAGGGGGCGCGAGCTATGGCTACACCTTC
>TRBJ2-2|once|NA|TRBV3-1/TRBV3-2
CASSHSRNTGELFF
TGTGCCAGCAGCCATTCTAGGAACACCGGGGAGCTGTTTTTT
>TRBJ2-1|NA|TRBD2|TRBV7-9
CASSMGLAGGDNEQFF
TGTGCCAGCAGCATGGGACTAGCGGGAGGGGACAATGAGCAGTTCTTC
>TRBJ1-1|once|NA|TRBV18
CASSPLNSGGDTEAFF
TGTGCCAGCTCACCACTGAATTCGGGGGGGGACACTGAAGCTTTCTTT
>TRBJ2-7|NA|TRBD2|TRBV30
CAWSPGLAFYEQYF
TGTGCCTGGAGCCCGGGACTAGCGTTCTACGAGCAGTACTTC
>TRBJ2-1|NA|TRBD2|TRBV30
CAWSVGLAGPTEQFF
TGTGCCTGGAGTGTTGGGCTAGCGGGACCGACTGAGCAGTTCTTC
>TRBJ2-3|NA|TRBD1|TRBV19
CASSEDRGPYTDTQYF
TGTGCCAGTAGCGAGGACAGGGGGCCGTACACAGATACGCAGTATTTT
>TRBJ2-4|NA|TRBD2|TRBV28
CASTFGLAGGPRSF
TGTGCCAGCACCTTCGGACTAGCGGGAGGCCCGCGTAGCTTC
>TRBJ2-6|NA|NA|TRBV18
CASSATGSSGANVLTF
TGTGCCAGCTCCGCGACAGGTTCCTCCGGGGCCAACGTCCTGACTTTC
>TRBJ1-1|NA|NA|TRBV28
CASSLSGHTEAFF
TGTGCCAGCAGTTTATCAGGGCACACTGAAGCTTTCTTT
>TRBJ1-1|NA|TRBD1|TRBV3-1/TRBV3-2
CASHKQGQGNTEAFF
TGTGCCAGCCACAAGCAGGGACAGGGAAACACTGAAGCTTTCTTT
>TRBJ1-6|NA|TRBD1|TRBV5-1
CASSEGQGASPLHF
TGCGCCAGCAGCGAGGGACAGGGGGCATCACCCCTCCACTTT
>TRBJ1-5|once|NA|TRBV7-8
CASSLVRDSLMLVAFFCDQPQHF
TGTGCCAGCAGCCTGGTTCGTGACAGTCTAATGCTGGTGGCTTTTTTTTGTGATCAGCCCCAGCATTTT
>TRBJ2-5|NA|NA|TRBV28
CASRPPRVQETQYF
TGTGCCAGCAGGCCCCCCAGGGTTCAGGAGACCCAGTACTTC
>TRBJ2-2|NA|NA|TRBV5-1
CASSLGGILNTGELFF
TGCGCCAGCAGCTTGGGAGGCATTCTTAACACCGGGGAGCTGTTTTTT
>TRBJ2-1|NA|TRBD2|TRBV29-1
CSVEAGGPGNEQFF
TGCAGCGTTGAAGCGGGAGGGCCTGGCAATGAGCAGTTCTTC
>TRBJ2-7|NA|NA|TRBV5-5
CASSLQVALDSYEQYF
TGTGCCAGCAGCCTCCAGGTGGCCTTAGACTCCTACGAGCAGTACTTC
>TRBJ1-5|NA|NA|TRBV28
CASRTGYGNQPQHF
TGTGCCAGCAGAACAGGGTACGGCAATCAGCCCCAGCATTTT
>TRBJ2-5|few|NA|TRBV24-1
CATGQVGRVGETQYF
TGTGCCACCGGCCAGGTGGGTCGAGTAGGAGAGACCCAGTACTTC
>TRBJ2-3|few|NA|TRBV7-2
CASRLVAAGSGDTQYF
TGTGCCAGCAGGTTGGTAGCGGCGGGCTCCGGAGATACGCAGTATTTT
>TRBJ2-2|NA|NA|TRBV27
CASRKQGIGELFF
TGTGCCAGCCGGAAACAGGGAATCGGGGAGCTGTTTTTT
>TRBJ2-3|NA|TRBD1|TRBV14
CASRAGTGSSYTQYF
TGTGCCAGCAGGGCCGGGACAGGGAGCTCATATACGCAGTATTTT
>TRBJ1-1|NA|NA|TRBV6-5
CASSYSFVAWNTEAFF
TGTGCCAGCAGTTACTCGTTTGTAGCTTGGAACACTGAAGCTTTCTTT
>TRBJ2-5|NA|NA|TRBV7-9
CASSTYSGQETQYF
TGTGCCAGCAGCACTTACTCGGGGCAAGAGACCCAGTACTTC
>TRBJ2-3|few|TRBD2|TRBV19
CASSNGGARTDTQYF
TGTGCCAGTAGTAACGGGGGGGCCCGCACAGATACGCAGTATTTT
>TRBJ2-3|NA|NA|TRBV18
CASSPGDITTDTQYF
TGTGCCAGCTCACCCGGGGACATAACCACAGATACGCAGTATTTT
>TRBJ1-6|NA|TRBD1|TRBV30
CAWTPDRGARDNSPLHF
TGTGCCTGGACTCCAGACAGGGGGGCGCGGGATAATTCACCCCTCCACTTT
>TRBJ2-7|NA|NA|TRBV12-3/TRBV12-4
CASSLAGGYEQYF
TGTGCCAGCAGTTTAGCGGGGGGCTACGAGCAGTACTTC
>TRBJ1-5|NA|NA|TRBV28
CASSFQGGGNQPQHF
TGTGCCAGCAGTTTCCAGGGCGGCGGCAATCAGCCCCAGCATTTT
>TRBJ2-7|NA|TRBD1|TRBV30
CAWRRGLGTGAYEQYF
TGTGCCTGGAGAAGAGGGTTGGGGACAGGGGCCTACGAGCAGTACTTC
>TRBJ2-5|few|TRBD2|TRBV7-6
CASSVGGLAGKETQYF
TGTGCCAGCAGCGTGGGTGGGCTAGCGGGGAAAGAGACCCAGTACTTC
>TRBJ2-5|NA|NA|TRBV18
CASSPQKMGAGFQETQYF
TGTGCCAGCTCACCGCAGAAAATGGGGGCCGGATTCCAAGAGACCCAGTACTTC
>TRBJ2-5|NA|NA|TRBV20-1
CSAPLGETQYF
TGCAGTGCACCACTAGGGGAGACCCAGTACTTC
>TRBJ2-1|NA|NA|TRBV19
CASSISRVHGQFF
TGTGCCAGTAGTATTTCCCGCGTCCATGGGCAGTTCTTC
>TRBJ2-5|NA|NA|TRBV5-1
CASSQNLEETQYF
TGCGCCAGCAGCCAAAACCTAGAGGAGACCCAGTACTTC
>TRBJ2-5|NA|TRBD2|TRBV5-1
CASRLAVVQETQYF
TGCGCCAGCAGACTAGCGGTGGTCCAAGAGACCCAGTACTTC
>TRBJ2-3|NA|TRBD2|TRBV11-2
CASSLVSGAGDTQYF
TGTGCCAGCAGCTTAGTTAGCGGGGCGGGAGATACGCAGTATTTT
>TRBJ2-2|NA|TRBD2|TRBV5-1
CASSFTSGSSGELFF
TGCGCCAGCAGCTTTACTAGCGGGAGCAGCGGGGAGCTGTTTTTT
>TRBJ1-2|NA|NA|TRBV12-3/TRBV12-4
CASSFSGIDGYTF
TGTGCCAGCAGTTTCTCAGGGATCGATGGCTACACCTTC
>TRBJ2-3|NA|NA|TRBV5-1
CASSFSLVKDTQYF
TGCGCCAGCAGCTTTAGTTTAGTTAAAGATACGCAGTATTTT
>TRBJ2-1|few|TRBD2|TRBV18
CASSPGTVTLGTSGSNEQFF
TGTGCCAGCTCACCGGGGACAGTTACCCTCGGGACTAGCGGGAGCAATGAGCAGTTCTTC
>TRBJ2-3|NA|TRBD1|TRBV7-2
CASSGGQGGSTDTQYF
TGTGCCAGCAGCGGGGGACAGGGCGGGAGCACAGATACGCAGTATTTT
>TRBJ2-2|once|TRBD1|TRBV24-1
CATSDLRQGAGTGELFF
TGTGCCACCAGTGATTTGCGACAGGGGGCTGGCACCGGGGAGCTGTTTTTT
>TRBJ1-5|once|NA|TRBV5-5
CASSLGRRDNQPQHF
TGTGCCAGCAGCTTGGGCAGGCGTGACAATCAGCCCCAGCATTTT